These 23 T cell receptor beta chains share one sample of origin, sequenced in a study of neurological immune-mediated disorders. Time point indicated: longitudinal time-point 3. TCRdb reprocessed the 5' RACE reads via MiXCR and lists one record per CDR3 protein. The sample lists more than 75,000 distinct CDR3 sequences, roughly 4.5% occurring once. Input material: PBMCs. These receptors originate from an older woman with multiple sclerosis.

This clonotype was observed many times. V and J are TRBV6-1 and TRBJ1-5; D unclear. Germline V gives CDR1 MNHNS, CDR2 SASEGT. Trimming took 1 base from V and 3 from J, leaving 4 bases between them. This CDR3 has 13 amino acids. The CDR3 nucleotides are TGTGCCAGCAGTGAAGGGCACAATCAGCCCCAGCATTTT. Translated, it gives CASSEGHNQPQHF.

This clonotype showed up many times. This rearrangement joins TRBV20-1 to TRBJ1-2; 8 nucleotides match TRBD1. The CDR3 totals 14 residues. The ends lost 1 base at V and 3 bases at J; junction bases unmatched: 4. Germline V gives CDR1 DFQATT, CDR2 SNEGSKA (reference sequence). The CDR3 DNA reads TGCAGTGCTAGAGCCCAGGGGGCGGACTATGGCTACACCTTC. It yields the protein CSARAQGADYGYTF.

This clonotype was observed at least ten times. The chain joins TRBV11-1 to TRBJ2-2; D call uncertain. This CDR3 is 15 amino acids long. V was trimmed by 1 base and J by 4 bases, leaving 10 bases between them. CDR1 and CDR2 (germline): SGHAT, FQDESV (reference sequence). The CDR3, as DNA: TGTGCCAGCAGCTTAGGTGGTTGGACCACCGGGGAGCTGTTTTTT. Amino acid sequence: CASSLGGWTTGELFF. Together with reference TRBV11-1 and TRBJ2-2, the CDR3 gives the full variable domain: EAEVAQSPRYKITEKSQAVAFWCDPISGHATLYWYRQILGQGPELLVQFQDESVVDDSQLPKDRFSAERLKGVDSTLKIQPAELGDSAMYLCASSLGGWTTGELFFGEGSRLTVL.

This clonotype was seen at least ten times. This chain joins TRBV5-1 and TRBJ2-3; TRBD2 matches at 7 bases. The germline V gene encodes CDR1 SGHRS and CDR2 YFSETQ. V was clipped by 4 bases and J by 6 bases; unmatched bases: 8. The length of the CDR3 is 14 residues. CDR3 residues: CASSPGLVDDTQYF. The CDR3 nucleotides are TGCGCCAGCAGCCCTGGACTAGTAGACGATACGCAGTATTTT.

There are many counts of this clonotype. The chain carries TRBV12-3 or TRBV12-4 and TRBJ2-3, with D possibly being TRBD1 or TRBD2 (5 bases each). There are 14 residues in the CDR3. V lost 6 bases, J lost 8 bases, and 18 bases lay in between. CDR3 loop: CASSIQGELVTQYF. Here the CDR3 DNA reads TGTGCCAGCAGCATTCAGGGAGAGTTGGTTACGCAGTATTTT.

This clonotype was observed many times. The chain uses TRBV3-1 and TRBJ2-3; tentatively, D is TRBD1 or TRBD2 (5 bases each). V gave up 2 bases and J gave up 1 base, with 16 bases separating them. The CDR3 totals 17 residues. Germline loops: CDR1 LGHDT, CDR2 YNNKEL (reference sequence). The CDR3 sequence is CASSQTNRGRGTDTQYF. The DNA of the CDR3 is TGTGCCAGCAGCCAAACCAATCGGGGCCGAGGCACAGATACGCAGTATTTT.

In its sample, this clonotype was seen many times. The chain is built from TRBV3-1 and TRBJ1-1, with 10 nucleotides matching TRBD1. Germline CDR1 LGHDT, CDR2 YNNKEL (reference sequence). The CDR3 consists of 15 residues. Trimming removed 4 bases from V and 6 bases from J; junction bases left unmatched: 8. The CDR3 loop reads CASSPIRQGAAEAFF. The CDR3 DNA follows: TGTGCCAGCAGCCCTATTCGACAGGGGGCCGCTGAAGCTTTCTTT.

As regards this clonotype: A much more abundant neighbour one base away suggests this may be a read error. The rearrangement uses TRBV3-1 and TRBJ2-3; D is uncertain. V dropped 6 bases and J dropped 6 bases, with 10 bases sitting between them. There are 12 residues in the CDR3. In germline, CDR1 is LGHDT, CDR2 YNNKEL (reference sequence). CDR3 loop: CASRTGGDTQYF. Written as DNA, the CDR3 is TGTGCCAGCAGGACTGGCGGCGATACGCAGTATTTT.

This clonotype was seen at least ten times. This chain uses TRBV14 with TRBJ2-5; D is uncertain. This CDR3 is built from 13 residues. V lost 0 bases and J 8 bases, leaving 10 bases between the germline ends. Germline CDR1 reads SGHDN; CDR2 reads FVKESK. The CDR3 bases are TGTGCCAGCAGCCAAGATCTCCACCGCACCCAGTACTTC. It specifies CASSQDLHRTQYF.

This clonotype was detected many times. The chain couples TRBV5-1 to TRBJ1-5; D remains unclear. Per germline, CDR1 SGHRS and CDR2 YFSETQ. The CDR3 sequence is 14 residues long. The V and J ends lost 0 bases and 2 bases respectively, with 6 bases between them. The CDR3, as DNA: TGCGCCAGCAGCTTGGTAGGTGGCAATCAGCCCCAGCATTTT. It is translated as CASSLVGGNQPQHF.

This clonotype has at least ten counts. The chain has TRBV6-8 and TRBJ1-1, with D perhaps TRBD1 (5 bases). The CDR3 is made up of 14 amino acids. Germline lookup yields CDR1 MNHGY and CDR2 SAAAGT. Trimming cost V 7 bases and J 7 bases, with 19 bases left between them. CDR3 sequence (DNA): TGTGCCAGCAAGAGTGGCCAGGGTGGAGATGAAGCTTTCTTT. Amino acid sequence: CASKSGQGGDEAFF.

This clonotype was detected ten times or more. The CDR3 coding sequence is TGCAGTGCTAGAGATCTCGTAGCGGGACAACACAATGAGCAGTTCTTC. It translates to CSARDLVAGQHNEQFF. The gene calls are TRBV20-1 and TRBJ2-1, with 8 positions matching TRBD2. The CDR3 is 16 residues long. J gave up 5 bases and V 0 bases, and 9 bases lay outside the gene matches. Germline lookup yields CDR1 DFQATT and CDR2 SNEGSKA (reference sequence).

This clonotype was seen many times. This chain joins TRBV11-2 and TRBJ2-1; D gene uncertain. The CDR3 loop spans 13 amino acids. CDR1 and CDR2 (germline): SGHAT, FQNNGV. The V and J ends lost 2 bases and 2 bases respectively, with 4 bases between them. In DNA form, the CDR3 reads TGTGCCAGCAGCTTACGTACCTACAATGAGCAGTTCTTC. Residues: CASSLRTYNEQFF.

The table lists this clonotype with many counts. The rearrangement uses TRBV7-9 and TRBJ2-4; D unclear. V was cut by 11 bases and J by 5 bases, with 16 bases left in between. The CDR3 contains 13 residues. Germline CDR1 and CDR2: SEHNR and FQNEAQ (reference sequence). The CDR3 here is CAWKSAAENIQYF. For the CDR3, the DNA is TGTGCCTGGAAATCGGCAGCTGAAAACATTCAGTACTTC.

The chain links TRBV24-1 to TRBJ2-1, with 7 bases matching TRBD2. This CDR3 has 15 residues. Per the germline V gene, CDR1 is KGHDR and CDR2 is SFDVKD. Trimming took 4 bases from V and 7 from J; bases not matched to a gene: 9. This chain's CDR3 is CATSEKGLTGNEQFF. The CDR3 coding sequence is TGTGCCACCAGTGAAAAGGGACTAACGGGGAATGAGCAGTTCTTC.

This clonotype was detected many times. V and J are TRBV5-1 and TRBJ2-3; D not certain. The CDR3 sequence is 14 residues long. CDR1 is SGHRS and CDR2 is YFSETQ in the germline V gene. Trimming took off 0 bases at V and 6 bases at J, with 11 bases between the two ends. For the CDR3, the DNA is TGCGCCAGCAGCTTGGCCAAATTGGCGGATACGCAGTATTTT. This encodes CASSLAKLADTQYF. The full variable domain, with the rest looked up from reference TRBV5-1 and TRBJ2-3, is KAGVTQTPRYLIKTRGQQVTLSCSPISGHRSVSWYQQTPGQGLQFLFEYFSETQRNKGNFPGRFSGRQFSNSRSEMNVSTLELGDSALYLCASSLAKLADTQYFGPGTRLTVL.

At least ten counts were recorded for this clonotype. The rearrangement links TRBV11-2 to TRBJ1-1; the D is unclear. The CDR3 covers 13 residues. Deletions cut 2 bases from V and 0 bases from J, with 4 bases between. CDR1 and CDR2 from the germline V gene are SGHAT and FQNNGV. The CDR3 is CASSLSLNTEAFF. The CDR3, as DNA: TGTGCCAGCAGCTTATCGTTGAACACTGAAGCTTTCTTT.

This clonotype was counted ten times or more. V gene TRBV6-5 combines with J gene TRBJ2-1, with 9 nucleotides matching TRBD2. The V segment lost 1 base and the J segment 16 bases; nucleotides outside the gene matches: 11. Per germline, CDR1 MNHEY and CDR2 SVGAGI. The CDR3 consists of 14 residues. The CDR3 loop reads CASSYFAGGPQFFF. In DNA, the CDR3 is TGTGCCAGCAGTTACTTCGCGGGGGGGCCCCAATTTTTCTTC.

Ten or more counts support this clonotype. The V call is TRBV7-2, the J call TRBJ1-5, with unresolved D. CDR3 length: 15 amino acids. V gave up 4 bases and J gave up 6 bases, with 16 bases separating them. Germline loops: CDR1 SGHTA, CDR2 FQGNSA. This CDR3 reads CASSSSSMSGQPQHF. The DNA of the CDR3 is TGTGCCAGCAGCTCCAGTTCTATGTCCGGTCAGCCCCAGCATTTT.

The chain carries TRBV7-9 and TRBJ1-1; no definite D call. Germline CDR1 is SEHNR and CDR2 is FQNEAQ (reference sequence). V lost 4 bases, J lost 6 bases, and 9 bases lay in between. The CDR3 totals 12 residues. CDR3 sequence: CASSSLGSEAFF. The CDR3 bases are TGTGCCAGCAGCTCCCTAGGGTCTGAAGCTTTCTTT.

This clonotype was counted ten times or more. This sequence joins TRBV5-1 and TRBJ2-5; the D gene is possibly TRBD2 (7 bases). Per germline, CDR1 SGHRS and CDR2 YFSETQ. V dropped 0 bases and J dropped 6 bases, with 12 bases sitting between them. The CDR3 extends over 14 amino acids. CDR3 sequence reads: CASSLVFGGQTQYF. The CDR3 DNA is TGCGCCAGCAGCTTGGTGTTCGGGGGGCAGACCCAGTACTTC.

There are many counts of this clonotype. The rearrangement links TRBV5-1 to TRBJ2-2; the D gene is possibly TRBD1 (6 bases). CDR1 and CDR2 (germline): SGHRS, YFSETQ. The CDR3 consists of 15 residues. Deletions cut 7 bases from V and 1 base from J, with 14 bases between. CDR3 sequence (DNA): TGCGCCAGCCGAATACCGGGACAGAACACCGGGGAGCTGTTTTTT. Translation gives CASRIPGQNTGELFF.

This clonotype was observed many times. The rearrangement joins TRBV11-2 to TRBJ2-7; TRBD1 matches at 8 bases. V lost 2 bases to trimming and J lost 5 bases; unmatched junction nucleotides: 5. The CDR3 loop spans 14 amino acids. Per germline, CDR1 SGHAT and CDR2 FQNNGV. The CDR3 bases are TGTGCCAGCAGCTTAACGACAGGGGTGGACGAGCAGTACTTC. Protein: CASSLTTGVDEQYF.